The 17 T cell receptor beta chains below all came from one sample that was sequenced in a study of beta chain features in type 1 diabetes. Notes on the study in general: Shortening that was moderate but significant affected the TCRB CDR3s of Type 1 diabetes patients in all four CD4+ subsets.

Every bit of the isolated RNA underwent reverse transcription, so sequencing read expressed TCRB transcripts. Clones were sequenced by immunoSEQ multiplex PCR, and TCRdb holds only the in-frame ones, with some missing. The table lists around 600,000 clones, over 10% of them singletons. Antigens for these TCRs are unknown. The sequenced sample was naive CD4+ T cells from blood. These receptor sequences come from a man aged 30 to 39 with type 1 diabetes.

This rearrangement joins TRBV19 to TRBJ2-7; weak D call: TRBD2 (6 bases). This CDR3 spans 15 amino acids. The V end was cut by 3 bases, the J end by 3 bases, with 15 bases between. Germline V lookup: CDR1 LNHDA, CDR2 SQIVND (reference sequence). This CDR3 is CASSITGGDFYEQYF. The CDR3 DNA sequence: TGTGCCAGTAGTATCACAGGTGGGGACTTCTACGAGCAGTACTTC.

The rearrangement uses TRBV5-1 and TRBJ1-5; D may be TRBD1 (6 bases). The ends were cut back, 0 bases at V and 7 bases at J, with 14 bases in the middle. The CDR3 totals 15 residues. From germline, CDR1 is SGHRS and CDR2 YFSETQ. CDR3 sequence: CASSLDGSTGQPQHF. The CDR3 nucleotides read TGCGCCAGCAGCTTGGACGGGTCGACAGGCCAGCCCCAGCATTTT.

This clone was seen only a few times. This sequence joins TRBV9 and TRBJ2-2, with TRBD2 as a possible D gene (5 bases). V shed 2 bases and J shed 4 bases, with 9 bases lying between them. The germline V gene encodes CDR1 SGDLS and CDR2 YYNGEE. This CDR3 is 14 amino acids long. CDR3 in amino acids: CASSVQSGTGELFF. The CDR3, as DNA: TGTGCCAGCAGCGTCCAAAGCGGCACCGGGGAGCTGTTTTTT.

The chain links TRBV7-2 to TRBJ1-4; tentative D call: TRBD1 (6 bases). The V end lost 6 bases, the J end lost 6 bases, and 17 bases lay between the germline ends. The germline V gene has CDR1 SGHTA and CDR2 FQGNSA. This CDR3 has 15 amino acids. CDR3 residues: CASSEQGGGDEKLFF. CDR3 in DNA: TGTGCCAGCAGTGAACAGGGTGGGGGCGATGAAAAACTGTTTTTT.

A word on this clone: This specimen includes other DNA sequences encoding the same CDR3. The chain combines TRBV5-1 with TRBJ2-3; maybe TRBD1 (5 bases). Trimming took 0 bases from V and 0 from J, leaving 5 bases between them. The germline gives CDR1 SGHRS, CDR2 YFSETQ. The CDR3 runs to 14 residues. CDR3: CASSLGQSTDTQYF. CDR3 DNA: TGCGCCAGCAGCTTGGGACAGAGCACAGATACGCAGTATTTT.

The chain carries TRBV5-1 and TRBJ1-4; D is unresolved. The CDR3 contains 14 residues. Between the trimmed V and J ends, which lost 0 bases and 4 bases, there was a span of 7 bases. CDR1 SGHRS and CDR2 YFSETQ come from the germline V gene. The CDR3 bases are TGCGCCAGCAGCTTGGACCTAATTAATGAAAAACTGTTTTTT. It codes for CASSLDLINEKLFF.

This chain links TRBV25-1 with TRBJ1-5, with D uncertain. This CDR3 has 15 residues. Germline assignment: CDR1 MGHDK and CDR2 SYGVNS. V shed 5 bases and J shed 4 bases, with 15 bases lying between them. CDR3 protein: CASSSDPTGNQPQHF. CDR3 DNA sequence: TGTGCCAGCAGTTCTGACCCAACGGGTAATCAGCCCCAGCATTTT.

This chain connects TRBV5-1 to TRBJ2-7; D is possibly TRBD2 (6 bases). From germline, CDR1 is SGHRS and CDR2 YFSETQ. The CDR3 spans 14 residues. V lost 1 base, J lost 6 bases, and 14 bases lay in between. CDR3 amino acids: CASSLIPKEGEQYF. CDR3 DNA: TGCGCCAGCAGCTTGATCCCCAAGGAGGGCGAGCAGTACTTC.

There are a few counts of this clone. This chain links TRBV4-2 with TRBJ1-2; a weak D match, TRBD1 (5 bases). Trimming removed 0 bases at V and 3 bases at J, with 14 bases between. Per germline, CDR1 LGHNA and CDR2 YNFKEQ. This CDR3 has 16 residues. The CDR3 sequence: CASSQDGSGRDYGYTF. CDR3 coding DNA: TGTGCCAGCAGCCAAGATGGATCAGGGAGGGACTATGGCTACACCTTC.

This clone was recorded a few times. In nucleotides, the CDR3 is TGTGCCAGCAGTCTGGGAACTTATAATTCACCCCTCCACTTT. Translating gives CASSLGTYNSPLHF. The rearrangement links TRBV25-1 to TRBJ1-6; unclear D gene. Per the germline V gene, CDR1 is MGHDK and CDR2 is SYGVNS. CDR3 length: 14 residues. Trimming took off 5 bases at V and 4 bases at J, with 9 bases between the two ends.

Only a few counts were recorded for this clone. The chain has TRBV7-2 and TRBJ1-1; possibly TRBD1 for D (5 bases). This CDR3 has 14 residues. Per germline, CDR1 SGHTA and CDR2 FQGNSA. V lost 6 bases and J 5 bases, leaving 16 bases between the germline ends. CDR3 DNA sequence: TGTGCCAGCAGGGCAATGGGGGAGGGGACTGAAGCTTTCTTT. This encodes CASRAMGEGTEAFF.

The V gene is TRBV27, the J gene TRBJ1-5; a possible D gene is TRBD1 (5 bases). Germline values: CDR1 MNHEY, CDR2 SMNVEV (reference sequence). Between the trimmed V and J ends, which lost 7 bases and 6 bases, there was a span of 16 bases. The CDR3 contains 14 residues. CDR3 sequence (DNA): TGTGCCAGCAACCCGGGCGGGGGTGGTCAGCCCCAGCATTTT. This translates into CASNPGGGGQPQHF.

This clone was seen only a few times. V and J are TRBV7-6 and TRBJ2-6, with D hard to call. The germline V gene has CDR1 SGHVS and CDR2 FNYEAQ. The CDR3 has 15 amino acids. Trimming cost V 4 bases and J 4 bases, with 11 bases left between them. The CDR3 region is CASSSPSVGANVLTF. CDR3 coding DNA: TGTGCCAGCAGCTCACCCTCGGTCGGGGCCAACGTCCTGACTTTC.

V gene TRBV7-2 combines with J gene TRBJ2-7; weak D call: TRBD2 (6 bases). Germline V gives CDR1 SGHTA, CDR2 FQGNSA. CDR3 length: 11 amino acids. Trimming stripped 5 bases from V and 7 bases from J, with 9 bases between. The CDR3, as DNA: TGTGCCAGCAGCGGGGGGTTTGAGCAGTACTTC. Protein sequence: CASSGGFEQYF.

J is TRBJ1-5 and V is TRBV19; D call uncertain. CDR3 length: 14 residues. V lost 3 bases and J lost 2, with 8 bases in between. Germline CDR1 reads LNHDA; CDR2 reads SQIVND (reference sequence). Here the CDR3 reads CASSIRGGNQPQHF. The CDR3, as DNA: TGTGCCAGTAGTATCCGGGGTGGCAATCAGCCCCAGCATTTT.

The chain recombines TRBV7-9 with TRBJ2-7, with TRBD1 matching over 9 bases. This CDR3 has 15 amino acids. The germline CDR1 and CDR2 sequences are SEHNR and FQNEAQ (reference sequence). The J segment lost 4 bases and the V segment lost 3 bases, leaving 7 bases of the junction unmatched. This CDR3 is CASSFGTGRGYEQYF. The DNA for the CDR3 is TGTGCCAGCAGCTTCGGGACAGGGAGGGGGTACGAGCAGTACTTC.

The V and J genes are TRBV15 and TRBJ2-5; 9 bases map to TRBD2. The CDR3 is made up of 16 amino acids. Germline CDR1 reads LNHNV; CDR2 reads YYDKDF (reference sequence). With V trimmed by 0 bases and J by 2 bases, 4 bases remained unmatched. The CDR3 is CATSRDNSGGQETQYF. The CDR3 DNA reads as TGTGCCACCAGCAGAGATAATAGCGGGGGTCAAGAGACCCAGTACTTC.